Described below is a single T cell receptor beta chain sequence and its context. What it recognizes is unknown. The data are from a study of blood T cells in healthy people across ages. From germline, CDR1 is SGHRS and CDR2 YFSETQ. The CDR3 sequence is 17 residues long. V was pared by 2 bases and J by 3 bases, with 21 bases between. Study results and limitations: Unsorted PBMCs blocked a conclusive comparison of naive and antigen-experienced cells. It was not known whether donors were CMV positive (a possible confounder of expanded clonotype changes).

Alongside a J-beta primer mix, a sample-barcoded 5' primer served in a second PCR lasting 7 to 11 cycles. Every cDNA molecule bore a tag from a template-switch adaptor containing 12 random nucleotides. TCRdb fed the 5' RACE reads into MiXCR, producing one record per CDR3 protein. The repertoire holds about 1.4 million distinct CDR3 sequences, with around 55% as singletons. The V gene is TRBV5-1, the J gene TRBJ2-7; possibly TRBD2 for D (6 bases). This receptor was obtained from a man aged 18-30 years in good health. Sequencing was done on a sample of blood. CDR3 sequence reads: CASSLSPAGTENYEQYF. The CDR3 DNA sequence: TGCGCCAGCAGCTTATCCCCCGCCGGGACTGAAAACTACGAGCAGTACTTC.